This TCR beta chain was recorded in a study of T-cell reconstitution after alpha-beta-depleted transplantation in children. There are 15 residues in the CDR3. Germline assignment: CDR1 SGHRS and CDR2 YFSETQ. The V end was cut by 4 bases, the J end by 0 bases, with 11 bases between. It was with unique molecular identifiers that the TCRbeta library was prepared. One entry per CDR3 protein, called by TCRdb with MiXCR from the PCR reads. In the table there are 150,000 to 200,000 distinct CDR3 sequences, roughly 15% of which are singletons. This clonotype occurred many times. This TCR came from a human donor who donated a stem cell graft to a child with acute lymphoblastic leukemia. The chain carries TRBV5-1 and TRBJ2-1; D is possibly TRBD1 (6 bases). The input for sequencing was PBMCs from the stem cell graft donor, taken from the stem cell graft. For the CDR3, the DNA is TGCGCCAGCAGCGACGTGGGACACTCCTACAATGAGCAGTTCTTC. This gives the protein CASSDVGHSYNEQFF.